One and the same sample provided the 14 T cell receptor beta chains below, sequenced in a study of neurological immune-mediated disorders. In TCRdb, the 5' RACE reads were re-called with MiXCR into one record per CDR3 protein. The sample yields tens of thousands of distinct CDR3 sequences, 4% to 6% seen once. Sequenced: PBMCs. The source is a woman in her twenties or thirties with multiple sclerosis.

Turning to this clonotype: This is likely a read error, given that the CDR3 carries no conserved phenylalanine or tryptophan at its end. V is TRBV10-3 and J is TRBJ2-1; TRBD2 aligns across 8 bases. Trimming removed 8 bases from V and 5 bases from J; junction bases left unmatched: 8. The CDR3 runs to 14 residues. CDR1 and CDR2 (germline): ENHRY, SYGVKD. CDR3 sequence: CAIGSGGFNNEQFL. In DNA, the CDR3 is TGTGCCATCGGCAGCGGGGGATTTAACAATGAGCAGTTCTTA.

To note about this clonotype: The DNA is omitted, as the CDR3 cannot be located on it reliably, and the CDR3 follows TCRdb's listing. This rearrangement joins TRBV7-5 to TRBJ2-1; TRBD1 is the table's D call, not checked against the DNA. TRBV7-5 counts as a pseudogene. The CDR3 contains 19 residues when both ends are counted. CDR3 sequence reads: CISVPEAYHRQIWENEQFF.

There are many counts of this clonotype. The chain has TRBV12-3 or TRBV12-4 and TRBJ2-5; no clear D gene. The germline V and J ends were trimmed by 3 bases and 2 bases, with 13 bases remaining between them. CDR3 size: 15 residues. CDR3 sequence: CASSFNLAPQETQYF. The DNA for the CDR3 is TGTGCCAGCAGTTTCAATCTGGCCCCTCAAGAGACCCAGTACTTC.

This clonotype has a count of ten or more. This sequence joins TRBV3-1 and TRBJ1-4; 7 positions agree with TRBD1. The CDR3 covers 14 residues. Germline assignment: CDR1 LGHDT and CDR2 YNNKEL (reference sequence). Germline trimming cut 4 bases from V and 5 bases from J; bases unmatched to any gene: 4. The CDR3 loop is CASSPPTGNEKLFF. CDR3 in DNA: TGTGCCAGCAGCCCCCCGACAGGGAATGAAAAACTGTTTTTT.

This clonotype was observed at least ten times. The chain employs TRBV12-3 or TRBV12-4 and TRBJ2-7; D remains ambiguous. The CDR3 covers 11 residues. Trimming left V 4 bases short and J 5 bases short, with 6 bases between. The CDR3 nucleotides are TGTGCCAGCAGTTCGTCCCACGAGCAGTACTTC. Protein product: CASSSSHEQYF.

Many counts were recorded for this clonotype. The chain uses TRBV30 and TRBJ2-7; tentatively, D is TRBD1 (6 bases). V gave up 0 bases and J gave up 6 bases, with 18 bases separating them. This CDR3 comprises 15 residues. The germline gives CDR1 GTSNPN, CDR2 SVGIG (reference sequence). The CDR3 DNA follows: TGTGCCTGGAGTGTGGCTGGGGGCCCGCTAGCCGAGCAGTACGTC. As protein: CAWSVAGGPLAEQYV.

This clonotype showed up just a few times. The gene calls are TRBV25-1 and TRBJ2-1; no clear D gene. CDR1 and CDR2 (germline): MGHDK, SYGVNS. There are 15 residues in the CDR3. V was trimmed by 5 bases and J by 2 bases, leaving 13 bases between them. The CDR3 sequence is CASSYAETAYNEQFF. The DNA for the CDR3 is TGTGCCAGCAGTTACGCCGAGACGGCCTACAATGAGCAGTTCTTC.

The chain couples TRBV20-1 to TRBJ2-3, with TRBD2 matching over 8 bases. The CDR3 has 17 amino acids. Germline CDR1 and CDR2: DFQATT and SNEGSKA (reference sequence). The junction had 16 bases not matched to a gene; V was cut back by 6 bases and J by 2 bases. The CDR3 nucleotides read TGCAGTGCGCACTCCCACGGGGGGGTTCCATCCACAGATACGCAGTATTTT. Protein: CSAHSHGGVPSTDTQYF.

Only a few counts were recorded for this clonotype. The rearrangement links TRBV10-2 to TRBJ1-4, with no clear D. Between the trimmed V and J ends, which lost 2 bases and 8 bases, there was a span of 6 bases. The CDR3 sequence is 12 residues long. Germline CDR1 is WSHSY and CDR2 is SAAADI. The CDR3 DNA follows: TGCGCCAGCAGTGAGGGGTCGGAAAAACTGTTTTTT. This gives the protein CASSEGSEKLFF.

This clonotype was observed a few times. The CDR3 DNA reads TGTGCCATCAGTGATGCAGAAGACTATGGCTACACCTTC. Translating gives CAISDAEDYGYTF. The V and J genes are TRBV10-3 and TRBJ1-2; D unresolved. The CDR3 extends over 13 amino acids. Per the germline V gene, CDR1 is ENHRY and CDR2 is SYGVKD. The V and J ends lost 3 bases and 3 bases respectively, with 8 bases between them.

Ten or more counts support this clonotype. This rearrangement joins TRBV5-1 to TRBJ2-1, with TRBD1 as a possible D gene (5 bases). Germline values: CDR1 SGHRS, CDR2 YFSETQ. The V and J ends lost 0 bases and 0 bases respectively, with 7 bases between them. CDR3 length equals 15 residues. CDR3 loop: CASSLVQGSYNEQFF. CDR3 bases: TGCGCCAGCAGCTTGGTGCAGGGCTCCTACAATGAGCAGTTCTTC.

This clonotype has at least ten counts. V and J are TRBV20-1 and TRBJ2-7; no definite D call. Germline-derived CDR1 and CDR2 are DFQATT and SNEGSKA (reference sequence). Between the trimmed V and J ends, which lost 3 bases and 2 bases, there was a span of 14 bases. The CDR3 is 14 amino acids. The DNA of the CDR3 is TGCAGTGCTAGTCGTCCGGCCGTAGCCTACGAGCAGTACTTC. It yields the protein CSASRPAVAYEQYF.

This clonotype came up many times. The rearrangement links TRBV28 to TRBJ1-2, with a tentative D call TRBD1 (6 bases). In germline, CDR1 is MDHEN, CDR2 SYDVKM. V shed 6 bases and J shed 2 bases, with 13 bases lying between them. The CDR3 is made up of 14 amino acids. DNA for the CDR3: TGTGCCAGCAGCACCTCAGGGGTGAACTATGGCTACACCTTC. Protein: CASSTSGVNYGYTF.

Remarks on this clonotype: One junction end disagrees with the germline gene, perhaps due to a read error. The chain employs TRBV12-3 or TRBV12-4 and TRBJ2-1; no clear D. CDR3 length: 12 residues. CDR3 residues: CDSSTGLNEQFF. The DNA for the CDR3 is TGTGACAGCAGTACCGGGCTCAATGAGCAGTTCTTC.